Listed here are 9 T cell receptor beta chains from one sample, sequenced in a study of blood T cell repertoires in COVID-19. TCRdb's copy holds only in-frame clones and misses some; the assay was immunoSEQ multiplex PCR. This sample yields 30,000 to 40,000 clones, of which 81% are seen a single time; just over 3% belongs to the top ten. Sequenced input: peripheral blood. The receptors here all came from a man aged 70 or older with COVID-19, enrolled during active disease.

The rearrangement joins TRBV28 to TRBJ2-7, with D possibly TRBD1 on 6 matching bases. This CDR3 region has 12 residues. Germline V CDR1 and CDR2: MDHEN, SYDVKM. The V and J ends lost 6 bases and 6 bases respectively, with 12 bases between them. The CDR3, as DNA: TGTGCCAGCAGGCTGCTGGGGGCCGAGCAGTACTTC. This encodes CASRLLGAEQYF.

This chain joins TRBV19 and TRBJ1-2; D is uncertain. Germline CDR1 is LNHDA and CDR2 is SQIVND (reference sequence). CDR3 length: 14 amino acids. Trimming left V 3 bases short and J 4 bases short, with 12 bases between. CDR3 nucleotides: TGTGCCAGTAGTATTGCAATATTCAGCTATGGCTACACCTTC. This sequence encodes CASSIAIFSYGYTF.

This CDR3 reads CASSWTASGNTIYF. The CDR3 DNA is TGTGCCAGTAGTTGGACAGCCTCTGGAAACACCATATATTTT. The chain links TRBV19 to TRBJ1-3, with D tentatively TRBD1 (6 bases). The germline V gene has CDR1 LNHDA and CDR2 SQIVND (reference sequence). The CDR3 loop spans 14 amino acids. Deletions cut 5 bases from V and 0 bases from J, with 8 bases between.

The J gene is TRBJ2-1, the V gene TRBV28; 8 bases are a match to TRBD1. There are 16 residues in the CDR3. Per the germline V gene, CDR1 is MDHEN and CDR2 is SYDVKM. J lost 0 bases, V lost 2 bases, and 3 bases had no gene match. CDR3 in amino acids: CASSLGGTGSYNEQFF. The CDR3 DNA reads TGTGCCAGCAGTTTAGGAGGGACAGGCTCCTACAATGAGCAGTTCTTC.

The chain is built from TRBV27 and TRBJ1-5, with D perhaps matching TRBD1 (5 bases). The CDR3 consists of 19 residues. Germline V gene sequence: CDR1 MNHEY, CDR2 SMNVEV (reference sequence). Trimming removed 3 bases at V and 7 bases at J, with 28 bases between. CDR3: CASSFSVSATGRGGQPQHF. The CDR3 DNA reads as TGTGCCAGCAGTTTCTCTGTAAGTGCGACGGGGAGGGGCGGGCAGCCCCAGCATTTT.

This clone was counted once. V is TRBV2 and J is TRBJ2-3, with 11 bases that match TRBD2. Looked up from germline, CDR1 is SNHLY and CDR2 is FYNNEI. The CDR3 totals 16 residues. V lost 5 bases, J lost 4 bases, and 8 bases stayed unmatched. The chain's CDR3 is CASSRSGRASADTQYF. CDR3 DNA sequence: TGTGCCAGCAGTCGTAGCGGGAGGGCCTCGGCAGATACGCAGTATTTT. The full variable domain, its missing parts supplied by reference TRBV2 and TRBJ2-3, is EPEVTQTPSHQVTQMGQEVILRCVPISNHLYFYWYRQILGQKVEFLVSFYNNEISEKSEIFDDQFSVERPDGSNFTLKIRSTKLEDSAMYFCASSRSGRASADTQYFGPGTRLTVL.

The chain is built from TRBV19 and TRBJ2-1; 8 nucleotides match TRBD1. Trimming cost V 3 bases and J 13 bases; bases outside gene matches: 17. The CDR3 sequence is 16 residues long. The germline gives CDR1 LNHDA, CDR2 SQIVND (reference sequence). In nucleotides, the CDR3 is TGTGCCAGTAGTATTCAGGGGGCTCGAGTATTAGAGTCTCAGTTCTTC. As protein: CASSIQGARVLESQFF.

The rearrangement uses TRBV19 and TRBJ1-6; 7 nucleotides match TRBD1. Trimming removed 4 bases from V and 7 bases from J; junction bases left unmatched: 7. This CDR3 is built from 15 residues. Germline V gives CDR1 LNHDA, CDR2 SQIVND (reference sequence). The CDR3 region is CASSNRAGGNSPLHF. CDR3 nucleotide sequence: TGTGCCAGTAGTAATCGCGCAGGGGGAAATTCACCCCTCCACTTT. The whole variable domain, filled in from reference TRBV19 and TRBJ1-6, reads DGGITQSPKYLFRKEGQNVTLSCEQNLNHDAMYWYRQDPGQGLRLIYYSQIVNDFQKGDIAEGYSVSREKKESFPLTVTSAQKNPTAFYLCASSNRAGGNSPLHFGNGTRLTVT.

CDR3 sequence (DNA): TGTGCCAGCAGAGTGGGGAGGGCCGGGTTCTACAATGAGCAGTTCTTC. Translated, it gives CASRVGRAGFYNEQFF. The chain has TRBV28 and TRBJ2-1, with 7 bases that match TRBD2. V shed 6 bases, J shed 3 bases, and the junction held 11 bases outside the gene matches. The germline V gene encodes CDR1 MDHEN and CDR2 SYDVKM. The CDR3 contains 16 residues.